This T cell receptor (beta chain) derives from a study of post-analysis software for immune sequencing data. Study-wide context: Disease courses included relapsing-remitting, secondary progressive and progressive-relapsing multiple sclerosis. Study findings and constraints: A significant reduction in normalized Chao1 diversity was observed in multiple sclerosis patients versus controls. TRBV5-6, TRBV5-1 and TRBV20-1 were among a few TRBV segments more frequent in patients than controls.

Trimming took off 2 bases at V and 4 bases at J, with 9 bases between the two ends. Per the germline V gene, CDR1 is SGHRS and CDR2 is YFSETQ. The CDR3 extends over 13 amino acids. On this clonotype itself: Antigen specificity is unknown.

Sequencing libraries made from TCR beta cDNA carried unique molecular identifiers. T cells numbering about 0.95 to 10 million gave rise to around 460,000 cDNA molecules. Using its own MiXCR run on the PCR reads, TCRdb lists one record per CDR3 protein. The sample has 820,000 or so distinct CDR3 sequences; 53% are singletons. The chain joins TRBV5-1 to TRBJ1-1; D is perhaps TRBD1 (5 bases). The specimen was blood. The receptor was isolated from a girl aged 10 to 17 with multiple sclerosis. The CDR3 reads CASSFSGFTEAFF. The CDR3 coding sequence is TGCGCCAGCAGCTTTTCAGGGTTCACTGAAGCTTTCTTT.